The following is a T cell receptor beta chain sequence with its context. This sample is drawn from a study of cytomegalovirus exposure and HLA in healthy donors. Primers included in the PCR were 60 Vbeta and 13 Jbeta primers. Sequenced by immunoSEQ multiplex PCR; TCRdb stores in-frame clones only, minus some. This sample has about 190,000 clones; over 70% occur once, and the top ten carry around 1.6%. The V gene end was trimmed by 6 bases and the J gene end by 1 base; junction bases not matched to a gene: 3. Germline CDR1 SGHKS, CDR2 YYEKEE (reference sequence). CDR3 length equals 14 residues. Sample: PBMCs. The V and J genes are TRBV5-5 and TRBJ1-5; TRBD1 matches 8 bases. This TCR came from a woman aged 18-30 years in good health and CMV-seronegative. This CDR3 is CASTRTGSNQPQHF. The CDR3 DNA is TGTGCCAGCACACGGACAGGGAGCAATCAGCCCCAGCATTTT. Full variable domain (missing parts from reference TRBV5-5 and TRBJ1-5): DAGVTQSPTHLIKTRGQQVTLRCSPISGHKSVSWYQQVLGQGPQFIFQYYEKEERGRGNFPDRFSARQFPNYSSELNVNALLLGDSALYLCASTRTGSNQPQHFGDGTRLSIL.